These T cell receptor beta chains were read from a single sample in a study of Ad26.COV2.S vaccination and SARS-CoV-2 variants. Sequenced by immunoSEQ multiplex PCR; TCRdb stores in-frame clones only, minus some. This sample has roughly 320,000 clones; roughly 84% occur once, and the top ten carry more than 1.5%. The specimen was peripheral blood, collected in a trial of Ad26.COV2.S vaccine versus placebo. The receptors here all came from a person aged 18-65 years who received the Ad26.COV2.S COVID-19 vaccine or a placebo. The CDR3 runs from the conserved cysteine through the conserved F or W. The D gene is left open where the match is weak. Size values are once, few and many counts, or a class for expanded clones, and some rows have none.

d_call	v_call	j_call	clone_size	cdr3_nt	cdr3_aa
.	TRBV7-2	TRBJ1-2	.	TGTGCCAGCAGCTTAGTTCAGGGTCTGAACTATGGCTACACCTTC	CASSLVQGLNYGYTF
.	TRBV5-1	TRBJ2-7	.	TGCGCCAGCAGCTTGGTAGGGGGGCCTGTGCAGTACGAGCAGTACTTC	CASSLVGGPVQYEQYF
.	TRBV5-1	TRBJ2-2	.	TGCGCCAGCAGCGGTCCCGTGGGGCCCCTGTCCGGGGAGCTGTTTTTT	CASSGPVGPLSGELFF
.	TRBV7-2	TRBJ1-2	.	TGTGCCAGCAGCCCAGCGGGGGGCGGAAGGTATGGCTACACCTTC	CASSPAGGGRYGYTF
.	TRBV5-4	TRBJ1-1	.	TGTGCCAGCAGCTTGGCGCCGGGGTTGAACACTGAAGCTTTCTTT	CASSLAPGLNTEAFF
TRBD1	TRBV5-6	TRBJ1-2	.	TGTGCCAGCAGCTTTGTAGGGGACAGCAGACTTAACTATGGCTACACCTTC	CASSFVGDSRLNYGYTF
TRBD2	TRBV6-2/TRBV6-3	TRBJ2-1	.	TGTGCCAGCAGTTACGTATTAGCGGGGGGAAAGTACAATGAGCAGTTCTTC	CASSYVLAGGKYNEQFF
.	TRBV5-1	TRBJ1-6	.	TGCGCCAGCAGTGAACGGACAATCGACGATTCACCCCTCCACTTT	CASSERTIDDSPLHF
.	TRBV19	TRBJ1-4	.	TGTGCCAGTAGTACTCCGAGGGGGGCAAATAATGAAAAACTGTTTTTT	CASSTPRGANNEKLFF
TRBD1	TRBV18	TRBJ1-6	.	TGTGCCAGCGCAGAAGGACAGGGATCGCCGAGGGTCCACTTT	CASAEGQGSPRVHF
.	TRBV7-8	TRBJ1-1	.	TGTGCCAGCAGCTTAGTAGGGACCGGTCTTGAAGCTTTCTTT	CASSLVGTGLEAFF
.	TRBV13	TRBJ1-2	.	TGTGCCAGCAGCTTAGGGGGAGGCCATGGCTACACCTTC	CASSLGGGHGYTF
TRBD2	TRBV7-8	TRBJ2-1	.	TGTGCCAGCAGCTCGGTAGCGGGGGGGCCCTACAATGAGCAGTTCTTC	CASSSVAGGPYNEQFF
.	TRBV30	TRBJ1-1	.	TGTGCCTGGACGGGGCGGTACACTGAAGCTTTCTTT	CAWTGRYTEAFF
.	TRBV18	TRBJ2-7	.	TGTGCCAGCTCACCACAGCGGGACAGGACCTACGAGCAGTACTTC	CASSPQRDRTYEQYF
.	TRBV28	TRBJ1-5	.	TGTGCCAGCAGTTTATTCCGAATTCGGGATCAGCCCCAGCATTTT	CASSLFRIRDQPQHF
TRBD1	TRBV14	TRBJ2-5	.	TGTGCCAGCAGTGGGACAGCCCCTGTCCGGGGCCCCCAGTACTTC	CASSGTAPVRGPQYF
.	TRBV5-1	TRBJ1-1	few	TGCGCCAGCAAGGGAGGAAGGCCGGTGGACACTGAAGCTTTCTTT	CASKGGRPVDTEAFF
.	TRBV7-2	TRBJ2-7	.	TGTGCCAGCAGCTTAGATGCAGGGGGGACCTACGAGCAGTACTTC	CASSLDAGGTYEQYF
.	TRBV19	TRBJ1-3	once	TGTGCCAGTAGTCCTCCGCGAGGCCTCTTCTCTGGAAACACCATATATTTT	CASSPPRGLFSGNTIYF
TRBD1	TRBV11-1	TRBJ1-1	.	TGTGCCAGCACCGGAACAGGGGTGGATACTGAAGCTTTCTTT	CASTGTGVDTEAFF
TRBD2	TRBV7-9	TRBJ2-1	.	TGTGCCAGCAGCCTGCTGGGACTAGCGATCAATGAGCAGTTCTTC	CASSLLGLAINEQFF
TRBD2	TRBV7-9	TRBJ2-3	few	TGTGCCAGCAGCTCTGGACTAGCGGGGGGGCGGGATACGCAGTATTTT	CASSSGLAGGRDTQYF
.	TRBV11-2	TRBJ1-1	.	TGTGCCAGCAGCCCGGACAGATCGAACACTGAAGCTTTCTTT	CASSPDRSNTEAFF
TRBD1	TRBV27	TRBJ1-6	.	TGTGCCAGCAGTTTAGTGCAGGGGGCTTCACCCCTCCACTTT	CASSLVQGASPLHF
.	TRBV2	TRBJ1-2	.	TGTGCCAGCAGGCAGGCCGAGGGATATGGCTACACCTTC	CASRQAEGYGYTF
.	TRBV11-3	TRBJ2-3	.	TGTGCCAGCAGCTTAGATGGGGCGCAGTATTTT	CASSLDGAQYF
TRBD1	TRBV30	TRBJ1-5	.	TGTGCCTGGAGTGTAGGTAGGACAGGCCGCAATCAGCCCCAGCATTTT	CAWSVGRTGRNQPQHF
TRBD2	TRBV5-1	TRBJ2-1	.	TGCGCCAGCAGCGCAGCCGCGGGGGACCTCTCCTACAATGAGCAGTTCTTC	CASSAAAGDLSYNEQFF
TRBD2	TRBV4-1	TRBJ2-3	.	TGCGCCAGCAGCCAAGAGTATGCTAGCGGGGGACCCACAGATACGCAGTATTTT	CASSQEYASGGPTDTQYF
.	TRBV5-1	TRBJ1-3	.	TGCGCCAGCAGCTTGGGCGGTCTCTCTGGAAACACCATATATTTT	CASSLGGLSGNTIYF
.	TRBV7-2	TRBJ2-3	.	TGTGCCAGCAGCCCCTCGGGGGATACGCAGTATTTT	CASSPSGDTQYF
.	TRBV30	TRBJ2-1	.	TGTGCCTGGTCGAATGGCGGGGCACAATACAATGAGCAGTTCTTC	CAWSNGGAQYNEQFF
TRBD2	TRBV28	TRBJ2-7	.	TGTGCCAGCAGCGAGACTAGCTCCGAGCAGTACTTC	CASSETSSEQYF
TRBD1	TRBV5-4	TRBJ2-7	.	TGTGCCAGCAGCTTGGAAGGGGACAGGGGGCACGAGCAGTACTTC	CASSLEGDRGHEQYF
TRBD1	TRBV15	TRBJ1-5	.	TGTGCCACCAGCAGAAAGACAGGGAACAGCAATCAGCCCCAGCATTTT	CATSRKTGNSNQPQHF
TRBD1	TRBV5-1	TRBJ2-2	.	TGCGCCAGCACCAAGACAGGGACCCCCAACGGGGAGCTGTTTTTT	CASTKTGTPNGELFF
TRBD1	TRBV7-3	TRBJ1-2	.	TGTGCCAGCAGCTTGGGACAGAACTATGGCTACACCTTC	CASSLGQNYGYTF
.	TRBV7-2	TRBJ2-7	.	TGTGCCAGCAGCCGCGGCGGTCTAGGAGCACGTTGGGAGCAGTACTTC	CASSRGGLGARWEQYF
.	TRBV4-2	TRBJ1-1	.	TGTGCCAGCAGCCCCGGGAAGGGGACTGAAGCTTTCTTT	CASSPGKGTEAFF
.	TRBV5-4	TRBJ2-3	.	TGTGCCAGCAGCTTCGGATGGTTGGGGCTGCAGACCGGTACGCAGTATTTT	CASSFGWLGLQTGTQYF
TRBD1	TRBV5-8	TRBJ1-1	few	TGTGCCAGCAGTTCCGACAGGGTGTTCACTGAAGCTTTCTTT	CASSSDRVFTEAFF
.	TRBV6-5	TRBJ1-3	once	TGTGCCAGCAGTTACTCTGCGGGAAACACCATATATTTT	CASSYSAGNTIYF
TRBD1	TRBV7-6	TRBJ1-1	.	TGTGCCAGCAAAAGACAGGGGGCGTACACTGAAGCTTTCTTT	CASKRQGAYTEAFF
.	TRBV28	TRBJ1-6	.	TGTGTCAGCAGTTATTCAACAGGGAATTCACCCCTCCACTTT	CVSSYSTGNSPLHF
.	TRBV7-9	TRBJ1-6	.	TGTGCCAGCAGCTCGGGACAAGTAAATTCACCCCTCCACTTT	CASSSGQVNSPLHF
TRBD1	TRBV5-1	TRBJ2-3	.	TGCGCCAGCAGCCCAGGGACAGCCTCAGATACGCAGTATTTT	CASSPGTASDTQYF
TRBD1	TRBV4-1	TRBJ2-1	few	TGCGCCAGCAGCCACCGGGACAGGGGGCTGAATGAGCAGTTCTTC	CASSHRDRGLNEQFF
TRBD2	TRBV5-4	TRBJ2-3	.	TGTGCCAGCAGCTTGCCTTCGGGGGGGCGTTACACAGATACGCAGTATTTT	CASSLPSGGRYTDTQYF
TRBD2	TRBV25-1	TRBJ2-5	.	TGTGCCAGCAGTGATCGGGCTAGCGGGAGGGTAGAGACCCAGTACTTC	CASSDRASGRVETQYF
TRBD1	TRBV6-5	TRBJ1-5	.	TGTGCCAGCCGGACAGGGATCAATCAGCCCCAGCATTTT	CASRTGINQPQHF
TRBD1	TRBV2	TRBJ1-2	.	TGTGCCAGCAGTTACAGGGGGGATGGCTACACCTTC	CASSYRGDGYTF
TRBD1	TRBV30	TRBJ1-2	once	TGTGCCTGGGTGGAGACAGGGCACTATGGCTACACCTTC	CAWVETGHYGYTF
.	TRBV19	TRBJ1-5	.	TGTGCCAGTAGTATAGTAGGGGATGGGCCCCAGCATTTT	CASSIVGDGPQHF
.	TRBV7-9	TRBJ2-1	.	TGTGCCAGCAGCTTTCTCCGGGGGACCTACAATGAGCAGTTCTTC	CASSFLRGTYNEQFF
.	TRBV11-2	TRBJ1-5	.	TGTGCCAGCAGCTTAGAAGGGGCAGGGTTGAGCAATCAGCCCCAGCATTTT	CASSLEGAGLSNQPQHF
TRBD2	TRBV7-7	TRBJ2-1	.	TGTGCTAGCAGCTTGGGCACTAGCGACTACAATGAGCAGTTCTTC	CASSLGTSDYNEQFF
.	TRBV9	TRBJ1-2	.	TGTGCCAGCAGCGTAGCGTGGGGGGGCGCGGGAGGCTACACCTTC	CASSVAWGGAGGYTF
TRBD1	TRBV5-1	TRBJ1-4	.	TGCGCCAGCAGCTCAAACAGGGGTACTTATGAAAAACTGTTTTTT	CASSSNRGTYEKLFF
.	TRBV7-2	TRBJ2-5	.	TGTGCCAGCAGCTTAGCCAAGCAAGAGACCCAGTACTTC	CASSLAKQETQYF